The 2 T cell receptor beta chains below all came from one sample that was sequenced in a study of regulatory T cells in long-lasting Graves disease. In building TCR beta libraries, iRepertoire HTBI primers were used together with Arm-PCR of CDR3 regions. MiXCR was run by TCRdb on the multiplex PCR reads, yielding one entry per CDR3 protein. Of about 370,000 distinct CDR3 sequences detected, around 15% appear once; the ten largest clones hold over 20%. This sample's time point: newly diagnosed GD, antithyroid drugs for less than 3 months. Construction of the TCR library relied on RNA isolated from PBMCs. The material was peripheral blood mononuclear cells (PBMCs), obtained at new diagnosis, from a patient treated with antithyroid drugs. The source is a female donor with Graves disease.

This clonotype was detected many times. The V and J genes are TRBV5-1 and TRBJ1-4, with 8 bases that match TRBD1. Germline assignment: CDR1 SGHRS and CDR2 YFSETQ. The CDR3 contains 14 residues. The V and J ends lost 3 bases and 8 bases, in that order; junction bases with no gene match: 6. The DNA of the CDR3 is TGCGCCAGCAGCTCCGGACAGGGAGGCGAAAAACTGTTTTTT. Its protein product is CASSSGQGGEKLFF. Drawing the rest from reference TRBV5-1 and TRBJ1-4, the complete variable domain is KAGVTQTPRYLIKTRGQQVTLSCSPISGHRSVSWYQQTPGQGLQFLFEYFSETQRNKGNFPGRFSGRQFSNSRSEMNVSTLELGDSALYLCASSSGQGGEKLFFGSGTQLSVL.

At least ten counts were recorded for this clonotype. The J gene is TRBJ2-1, the V gene TRBV7-2; the D call may be TRBD1 or TRBD2 (5 bases each). The CDR3 totals 13 residues. Trimming cost V 5 bases and J 5 bases, with 10 bases left between them. CDR1 is SGHTA, CDR2 FQGNSA, per germline. In DNA, the CDR3 is TGTGCCAGCAGCCCCCCGGGACACAATGAGCAGTTCTTC. This codes for CASSPPGHNEQFF.